This TCR beta chain derives from a study of blood T cell repertoires in COVID-19. Across the study: Donors in the United States, Italy and Spain gave samples during acute or convalescent COVID-19.

In the authors' methods: Amplification from reference gene primers served as the basis for estimated nucleated cell counts. Profiled with immunoSEQ multiplex PCR; TCRdb holds only in-frame clones, not every one. The V and J calls and clone size were taken over from that table, and D and trimming were inferred from the DNA. The data hold under 150,000 clones, with 88% observed a single time. A single count supports this clone. This CDR3 is built from 10 residues. V was shortened by 8 bases and J by 6 bases, with 8 bases between the two germline ends. Germline V gene data show CDR1 as WNHNN and CDR2 as SYGVQD (reference sequence).

Sequenced input: peripheral blood. V usage is TRBV10-1 and J usage is TRBJ2-7; D uncertain. The clonotype comes from a human donor in a cohort sampled during active COVID-19. Here the CDR3 reads CASGKSEQYF. DNA for the CDR3: TGCGCCAGCGGTAAGAGCGAGCAGTACTTC.